This TCR beta chain was found in a study of blood T cell repertoires in COVID-19. Living in 24 US areas, the participants were between roughly 18 and 90 years of age. Using immunoSEQ multiplex PCR, the repertoire was profiled, and TCRdb retains in-frame clones only, with some absent. The sample gives approximately 250,000 clones, roughly four fifths of which show up once; around 4.1% is in the top ten. With 4 bases clipped from V and 5 bases from J, the junction kept 10 bases outside the gene matches. The CDR3 is 15 amino acids. The germline CDR1 and CDR2 sequences are SGHDT and YYEEEE. The origin of this receptor is a man younger than 40 with acute COVID-19. The chain recombines TRBV5-6 with TRBJ2-5, with 8 bases aligning to TRBD1. The sample comprised PBMCs or T cells enriched from blood (not recorded which). The CDR3 region is CASSLGQVVGETQYF. The CDR3 nucleotides are TGTGCCAGCAGCCTGGGACAGGTAGTCGGGGAGACCCAGTACTTC.